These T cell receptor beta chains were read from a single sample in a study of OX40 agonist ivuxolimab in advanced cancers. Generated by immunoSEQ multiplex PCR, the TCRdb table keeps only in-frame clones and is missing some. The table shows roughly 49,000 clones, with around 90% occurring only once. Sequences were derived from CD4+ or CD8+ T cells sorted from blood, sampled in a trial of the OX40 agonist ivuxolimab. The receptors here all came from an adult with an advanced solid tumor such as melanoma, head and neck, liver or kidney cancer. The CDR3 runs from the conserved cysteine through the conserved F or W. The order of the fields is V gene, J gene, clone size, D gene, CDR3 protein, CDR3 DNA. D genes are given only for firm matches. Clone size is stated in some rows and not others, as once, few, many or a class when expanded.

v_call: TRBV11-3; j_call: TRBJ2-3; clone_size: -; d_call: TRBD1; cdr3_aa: CASSQKLTGGLDTQYF; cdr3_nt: TGTGCCAGCAGCCAGAAACTGACAGGGGGTTTGGATACGCAGTATTTT
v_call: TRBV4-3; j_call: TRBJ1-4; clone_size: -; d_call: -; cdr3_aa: CASSQDRNYEKLFF; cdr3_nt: TGCGCCAGCAGCCAAGACCGGAACTATGAAAAACTGTTTTTT
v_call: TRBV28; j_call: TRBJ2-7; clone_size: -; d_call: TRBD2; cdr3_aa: CASSLWGLESYEQYF; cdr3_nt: TGTGCCAGCAGTTTATGGGGACTAGAATCCTACGAGCAGTACTTC
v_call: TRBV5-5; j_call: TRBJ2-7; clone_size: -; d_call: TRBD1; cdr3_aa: CASSVRDRVYEQYF; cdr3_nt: TGTGCCAGCAGCGTCCGGGACAGGGTATACGAGCAGTACTTC
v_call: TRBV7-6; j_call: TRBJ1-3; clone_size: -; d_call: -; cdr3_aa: CASSLGGQSGNTIYF; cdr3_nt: TGTGCCAGCAGCTTAGGGGGGCAGTCTGGAAACACCATATATTTT
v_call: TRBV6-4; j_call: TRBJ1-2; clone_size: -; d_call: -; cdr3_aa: CASSDSTAGGYTF; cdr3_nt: TGTGCCAGCAGTGACTCGACGGCGGGAGGCTACACCTTC
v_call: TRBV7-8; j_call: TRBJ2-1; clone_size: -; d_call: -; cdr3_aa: CASSASIPGAYNEQFF; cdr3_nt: TGTGCCAGCAGCGCCTCGATACCGGGGGCCTACAATGAGCAGTTCTTC
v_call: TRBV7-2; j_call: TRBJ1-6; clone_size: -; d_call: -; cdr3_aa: CASSEQNSPLHF; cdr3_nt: TGTGCCAGCAGCGAACAGAATTCACCCCTCCACTTT
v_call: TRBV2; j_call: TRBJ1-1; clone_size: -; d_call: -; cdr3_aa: CASSRLSTEAFF; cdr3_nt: TGTGCCAGCAGTCGACTGAGCACTGAAGCTTTCTTT
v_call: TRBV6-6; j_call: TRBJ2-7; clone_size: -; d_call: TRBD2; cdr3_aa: CATNAGDTYEQYF; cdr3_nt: TGTGCCACCAACGCGGGAGACACCTACGAGCAGTACTTC
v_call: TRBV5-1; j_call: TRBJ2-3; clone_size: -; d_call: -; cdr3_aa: CASSFSWATDTQYF; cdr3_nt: TGCGCCAGCAGCTTCTCCTGGGCCACAGATACGCAGTATTTT
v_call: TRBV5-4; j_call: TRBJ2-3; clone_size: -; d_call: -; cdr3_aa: CASSSGGLGRGPTDTQYF; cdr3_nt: TGTGCCAGCAGCTCGGGGGGCCTGGGGAGGGGGCCCACAGATACGCAGTATTTT
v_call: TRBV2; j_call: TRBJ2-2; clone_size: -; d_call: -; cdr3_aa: CASTGTRRTGELFF; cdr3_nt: TGTGCCAGCACCGGGACCCGACGGACCGGGGAGCTGTTTTTT
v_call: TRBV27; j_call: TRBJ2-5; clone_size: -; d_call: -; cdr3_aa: CASSTRASSRETQYF; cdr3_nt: TGTGCCAGCAGTACTCGGGCCTCTAGCCGGGAGACCCAGTACTTC
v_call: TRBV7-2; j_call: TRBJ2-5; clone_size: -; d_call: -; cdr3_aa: CASSLSTTRQETQYF; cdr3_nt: TGTGCCAGCAGCTTATCCACTACTAGACAAGAGACCCAGTACTTC
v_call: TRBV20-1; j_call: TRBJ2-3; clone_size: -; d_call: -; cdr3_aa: CSALRADTQYF; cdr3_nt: TGCAGTGCTCTCAGGGCCGATACGCAGTATTTT
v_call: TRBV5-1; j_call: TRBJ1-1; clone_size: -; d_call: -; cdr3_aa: CASSLYQTATNTEAFF; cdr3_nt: TGCGCCAGCAGCTTGTATCAAACCGCCACGAACACTGAAGCTTTCTTT
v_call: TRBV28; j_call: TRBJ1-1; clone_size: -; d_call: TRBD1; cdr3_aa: CASSRDRGQGRTEAFF; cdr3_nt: TGTGCCAGCAGCCGGGACAGGGGGCAAGGGCGGACTGAAGCTTTCTTT
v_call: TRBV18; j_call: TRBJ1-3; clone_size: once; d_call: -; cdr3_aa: CASSYYSGNTIYF; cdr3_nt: TGTGCCAGCTCGTATTACTCTGGAAACACCATATATTTT
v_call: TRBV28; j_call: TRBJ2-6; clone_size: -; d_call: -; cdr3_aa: CASERVGATLTF; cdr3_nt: TGTGCCAGCGAGCGTGTAGGGGCTACGCTGACTTTC